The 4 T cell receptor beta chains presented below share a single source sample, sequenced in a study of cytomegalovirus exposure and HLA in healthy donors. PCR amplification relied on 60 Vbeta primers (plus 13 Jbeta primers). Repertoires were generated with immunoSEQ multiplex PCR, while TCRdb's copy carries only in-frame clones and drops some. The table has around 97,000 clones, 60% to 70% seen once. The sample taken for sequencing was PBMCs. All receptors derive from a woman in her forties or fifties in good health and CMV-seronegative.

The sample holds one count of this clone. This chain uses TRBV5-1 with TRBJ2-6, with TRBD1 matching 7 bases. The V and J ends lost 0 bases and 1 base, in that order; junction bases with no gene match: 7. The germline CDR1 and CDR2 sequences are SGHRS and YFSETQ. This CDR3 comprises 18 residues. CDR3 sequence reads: CASSLGQGGGSGANVLTF. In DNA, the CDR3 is TGCGCCAGCAGCTTGGGACAGGGCGGTGGTTCTGGGGCCAACGTCCTGACTTTC.

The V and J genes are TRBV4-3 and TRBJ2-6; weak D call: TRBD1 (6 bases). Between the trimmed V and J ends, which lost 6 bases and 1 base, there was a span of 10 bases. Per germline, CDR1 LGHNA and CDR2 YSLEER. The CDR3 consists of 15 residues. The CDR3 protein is CASSPQGSGANVLTF. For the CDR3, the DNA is TGCGCCAGCAGTCCGCAGGGGTCTGGGGCCAACGTCCTGACTTTC.

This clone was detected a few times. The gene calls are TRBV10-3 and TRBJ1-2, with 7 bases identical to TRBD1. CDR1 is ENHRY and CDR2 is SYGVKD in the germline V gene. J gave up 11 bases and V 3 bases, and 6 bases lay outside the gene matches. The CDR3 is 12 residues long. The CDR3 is CAISEGGGGYTF. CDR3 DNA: TGTGCCATCAGTGAAGGAGGGGGCGGGTACACCTTC.

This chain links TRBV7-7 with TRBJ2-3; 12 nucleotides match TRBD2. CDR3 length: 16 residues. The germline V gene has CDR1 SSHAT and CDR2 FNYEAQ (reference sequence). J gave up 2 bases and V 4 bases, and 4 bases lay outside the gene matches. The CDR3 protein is CASSSGTSGFTDTQYF. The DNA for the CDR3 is TGTGCCAGCAGCTCAGGGACTAGCGGGTTCACAGATACGCAGTATTTT.